A selection of T cell receptor beta chains follows, all from one sample in a study of cytomegalovirus exposure and HLA in healthy donors. Produced via immunoSEQ multiplex PCR; TCRdb's table is partial and in-frame only. The data show roughly 120,000 clones, just under 70% seen once. Sequencing was performed on PBMCs. The receptors here all came from a woman aged 70-85 years in good health and CMV-seropositive. CDR3s include the opening cysteine and the closing phenylalanine or tryptophan. The order of the fields is V gene, J gene, clone size, D gene, CDR3 protein, CDR3 DNA. D genes are given only for firm matches. Expanded clones get a size class; other rows say once, few or many, or leave the size out.

v_call: TRBV5-1; j_call: TRBJ1-1; clone_size: -; d_call: -; cdr3_aa: CASSFTQGTTATEAFF; cdr3_nt: TGCGCCAGCAGCTTCACACAGGGAACAACGGCCACTGAAGCTTTCTTT
v_call: TRBV21-1; j_call: TRBJ1-5; clone_size: -; d_call: -; cdr3_aa: CASIYRGGSNQPQHF; cdr3_nt: TGTGCCAGCATCTACAGGGGGGGGAGCAATCAGCCCCAGCATTTT
v_call: TRBV5-1; j_call: TRBJ1-5; clone_size: -; d_call: TRBD1; cdr3_aa: CASSFPSWGQGLGNQPQHF; cdr3_nt: TGCGCCAGCAGCTTCCCCTCTTGGGGACAGGGTTTGGGCAATCAGCCCCAGCATTTT
v_call: TRBV27; j_call: TRBJ2-1; clone_size: -; d_call: TRBD2; cdr3_aa: CASRTPSGDYNEQFF; cdr3_nt: TGTGCCAGCCGCACTCCTAGCGGTGATTACAATGAGCAGTTCTTC
v_call: TRBV10-2; j_call: TRBJ2-5; clone_size: -; d_call: TRBD2; cdr3_aa: CASSEPPSKRGEETQYF; cdr3_nt: TGCGCCAGCAGTGAACCCCCCTCTAAGCGGGGGGAAGAGACCCAGTACTTC
v_call: TRBV10-3; j_call: TRBJ1-5; clone_size: -; d_call: TRBD1; cdr3_aa: CASSGTGARAQHF; cdr3_nt: TGTGCCTCTTCCGGGACAGGGGCAAGAGCCCAGCATTTT
v_call: TRBV11-2; j_call: TRBJ2-5; clone_size: -; d_call: -; cdr3_aa: CASRAGNQETQYF; cdr3_nt: TGTGCCAGTCGAGCGGGTAACCAAGAGACCCAGTACTTC
v_call: TRBV2; j_call: TRBJ2-2; clone_size: -; d_call: -; cdr3_aa: CASRQSNTGELFF; cdr3_nt: TGTGCCAGCCGCCAAAGCAACACCGGGGAGCTGTTTTTT
v_call: TRBV7-8; j_call: TRBJ2-2; clone_size: -; d_call: TRBD2; cdr3_aa: CASSFTSGGTSGELFF; cdr3_nt: TGTGCCAGCAGCTTCACTAGCGGGGGGACATCCGGGGAGCTGTTTTTT
v_call: TRBV7-2; j_call: TRBJ2-1; clone_size: -; d_call: TRBD2; cdr3_aa: CASSLVAHSGGTYNEQFF; cdr3_nt: TGTGCCAGCAGCTTAGTGGCCCATAGCGGGGGTACCTACAATGAGCAGTTCTTC
v_call: TRBV19; j_call: TRBJ1-4; clone_size: -; d_call: TRBD1; cdr3_aa: CASSADRGFNEKLFF; cdr3_nt: TGTGCCAGTAGTGCCGACAGGGGGTTTAATGAAAAACTGTTTTTT
v_call: TRBV7-2; j_call: TRBJ1-1; clone_size: -; d_call: -; cdr3_aa: CASSSTWGMNTEAFF; cdr3_nt: TGTGCCAGCAGCTCCACTTGGGGCATGAACACTGAAGCTTTCTTT
v_call: TRBV5-1; j_call: TRBJ1-1; clone_size: many; d_call: TRBD1; cdr3_aa: CASSQGQGAYTEAFF; cdr3_nt: TGCGCCAGCAGCCAAGGACAGGGGGCTTACACTGAAGCTTTCTTT
v_call: TRBV7-6; j_call: TRBJ1-4; clone_size: -; d_call: -; cdr3_aa: CASSRHMGEKLFF; cdr3_nt: TGTGCCAGCAGCCGACACATGGGTGAAAAACTGTTTTTT
v_call: TRBV5-1; j_call: TRBJ1-2; clone_size: -; d_call: TRBD1; cdr3_aa: CASSIASWDSTGYGYTF; cdr3_nt: TGCGCCAGCAGCATCGCTTCCTGGGACAGTACAGGGTATGGCTACACCTTC
v_call: TRBV7-9; j_call: TRBJ2-3; clone_size: -; d_call: -; cdr3_aa: CASLREATDTQYF; cdr3_nt: TGTGCCAGCTTGAGGGAGGCCACGGATACGCAGTATTTT
v_call: TRBV19; j_call: TRBJ1-1; clone_size: -; d_call: -; cdr3_aa: CASSIEGRGRSEAFF; cdr3_nt: TGTGCCAGTAGTATAGAAGGCAGGGGAAGGTCTGAAGCTTTCTTT
v_call: TRBV4-3; j_call: TRBJ2-3; clone_size: -; d_call: TRBD2; cdr3_aa: CASSQTNGLAVIDTQYF; cdr3_nt: TGCGCCAGCAGCCAGACTAACGGACTAGCGGTGATAGATACGCAGTATTTT